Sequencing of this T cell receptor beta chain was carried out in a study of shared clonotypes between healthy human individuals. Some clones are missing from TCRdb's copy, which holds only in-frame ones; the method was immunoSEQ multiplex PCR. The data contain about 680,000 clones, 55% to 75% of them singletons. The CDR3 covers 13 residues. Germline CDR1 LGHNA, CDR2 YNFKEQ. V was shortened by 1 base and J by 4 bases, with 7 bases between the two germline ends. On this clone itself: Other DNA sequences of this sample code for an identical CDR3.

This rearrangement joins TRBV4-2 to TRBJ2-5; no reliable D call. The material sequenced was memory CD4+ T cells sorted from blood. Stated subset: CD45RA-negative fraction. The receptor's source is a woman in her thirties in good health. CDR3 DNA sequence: TGTGCCAGCAGCCAAGGCCAGAGAGAGACCCAGTACTTC. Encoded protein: CASSQGQRETQYF.